This paragraph reports one T cell receptor beta chain. Its antigen has not been determined. No qualities accompany the bases; no much larger clone lies one base away. Each collaborating institution followed its own protocols to collect whole blood in K2EDTA tubes. For TCRbeta analysis, collaborators shipped samples as frozen whole blood, isolated PBMCs, or DNA extracted from either of those sample types. The immunoSEQ Assay, a bias-controlled multiplex PCR, was used to amplify TCRbeta CDR3 regions from genomic DNA. The study's processing was this. The number of nucleated cells in each sample was estimated from the amplification of reference gene primers within the assay. Sequence reads were collapsed and filtered to measure the absolute abundance of every unique TCRbeta CDR3 rearrangement. For each sample, productive Simpson clonality was calculated as the square root of Simpson's diversity index across productive rearrangements. TCRdb took over this immuneACCESS table, retaining in-frame rearrangements with V and J assigned. Such tables are incomplete; in checked studies, under half of the missing clones stem from an unresolved V gene, and the remainder is unexplained. From that table come the V and J calls and clone size; the DNA was used to work out D and trimming. This sample gives roughly 100,000 clones in total; around 74% of them show up just once. Approximately 19% of the sample is held by the ten biggest clonotypes.

This sample was taken from a study of blood T cell repertoires in COVID-19 (dated by TCRdb to 2019 to 2021). Study-wide context: Samples from collaborators originated in the United States, Italy and Spain and spanned both the acute and convalescent phases of COVID-19. The material from the prospective study consisted of cDNA or gDNA derived from T cells, B-cell-depleted T cells, or PBMCs. Subjects who had been exposed to COVID-19, were actively infected with it, or had recovered from it provided the deeply sampled blood TCRbeta repertoires that made up the dataset. The repertoires were made available in a free public database intended to serve as a resource for research on the immune response to SARS-CoV-2. The samples were drawn from two sources: the first 160 participants of the ongoing ImmuneRACE study, and 1,254 subjects contributed by 6 global collaborators. A de-identified subject ID, COVID-19 status, age in years and sex were almost always included in the sample metadata. HLA class I and class II types, where available, came from metadata supplied by the sample provider rather than from assay-based typing. The paper's findings and limits, for the study overall: How much clinical and demographic metadata was included differed by source and by participant, and the metadata was provided uncurated.

Reading the germline V gene gives CDR1 SGHTA and CDR2 FQGNSA. There are 15 amino acids in the CDR3, from cysteine to phenylalanine inclusive. Kept here is only the CDR3 DNA, which spans 45 bases and is read in frame from base 1. Trimming costs V 2 bases and J 4 bases, and their ends lie 11 bases apart. The chain is assembled from TRBV7-2 and TRBJ2-2; TRBD1 might be the D gene, on 5 matching bases. The source material was peripheral blood. The receptor comes from a woman in her sixties or seventies with acute or convalescent COVID-19. In nucleotides, the sequence is TGTGCCAGCAGCTTATTCGCACAGGCCACCGGGGAGCTGTTTTTT. Its protein product is CASSLFAQATGELFF.